The clone carrying this TCR beta chain was seen many times. Its specificity is not known. Deletions cut 0 bases from V and 1 base from J, with 10 bases between. CDR3 size: 15 residues. CDR1 and CDR2 (germline): SGHNT, YYREEE (reference sequence). This specimen comes from a study of molecular identifiers for immune sequencing clone quantification. One entry per CDR3 protein results from TCRdb running MiXCR on the PCR reads. The table has around 460,000 distinct CDR3 sequences, roughly 26% seen once. Study-wide findings and caveats: One cell's worth of spiked Jurkat TCR RNA was reportedly detectable among 850,000 to 1,000,000 naive cells.

The sequenced sample was naive CD8+ T cells from blood, with Jurkat cell RNA spiked in. The subset: FACS-sorted CD8+CD4-CCR7+CD45RA+ naive T cells. This clonotype originated in a human donor in good health. Some libraries in this study had Jurkat cell RNA spiked in. V is TRBV5-4 and J is TRBJ2-5, with D unclear. Written as DNA, the CDR3 is TGTGCCAGCAGCTTGGATGGGGTACCCCAAGAGACCCAGTACTTC. Its translation is CASSLDGVPQETQYF.